This T cell receptor beta chain stems from a study of early T cells in non-severe SARS-CoV-2 infection. Study-level background: Bulk RNA isolated from unsorted whole blood underwent sequencing; chains were not paired.

Unique molecular identifiers were affixed to single, distinct cDNA molecules. TCRdb processed the 5' RACE reads anew with MiXCR; each CDR3 protein has one entry. Of about 110,000 distinct CDR3 sequences in the sample, about an eighth are singletons; the top ten hold 2.5% to 4%. This CDR3 is built from 14 residues. Germline V gene data show CDR1 as SGHVS and CDR2 as FNYEAQ. J was trimmed by 0 bases and V by 5 bases; bases with no gene match: 4. Overall study findings and caveats: Matching against VDJdb likely underestimated virus-specific expansions, favoring anti-spike CD8.

This clonotype appeared a few times. The antigen remains unidentified. The clonotype was recovered from an adult who was a healthcare worker with PCR-confirmed SARS-CoV-2 infection or an uninfected control (not recorded which). The sequenced sample consisted of whole blood. The V gene is TRBV7-6, the J gene TRBJ2-7, with 7 bases fitting TRBD2. For the CDR3, the DNA is TGTGCCAGCAGCCTTACTAGCGTCTCCTACGAGCAGTACTTC. Translating gives CASSLTSVSYEQYF.